The following is a TCR beta chain sequence with its context. There is no known antigen for this receptor. No qualities accompany the bases; no much larger clone lies one base away. This entry is derived from a study of patients and donors after allogeneic stem cell transplantation (TCRdb year 2020). Library preparation used RT-PCR. The reads were generated on a NextSeq 550. TCRdb trimmed the raw reads at Q25, called clones with MiXCR and kept productive beta chains. One record per CDR3 amino acid sequence lists the most common genes and DNA. The sample data list about a million distinct CDR3 sequences, and over 15% of these were observed just once. Clones ranked in the top ten supply under 6.5% of the sample. From V the trimming removes 2 bases and from J it removes 7 bases, while the gene matches leave 13 bases of the junction unaccounted for. Inclusive of the bounding cysteine and phenylalanine, the CDR3 is 16 residues long. This entry keeps only the CDR3 DNA: 48 bases, framed from base 1. CDR1 is given as SGHRS and CDR2 as YFSETQ, both from the germline V gene.

This receptor was taken from a human donor who was either an allogeneic HSCT recipient or a stem cell or donor lymphocyte infusion donor (not recorded which). It is not recorded whose cells these are; they may come from a transplant donor. The receptor chain draws on TRBV5-1 and TRBJ2-5, with 8 bases matching TRBD2. Sequencing was carried out using blood, either unsorted or a sorted T cell fraction (not recorded which). The bases read TGCGCCAGCAGCTTAAGACGGGAGGGCCCGCACGGGACCCAGTACTTC. It is translated as CASSLRREGPHGTQYF.